This T cell receptor (beta chain) was sequenced in a study of Graves' ophthalmopathy and Graves' hyperthyroidism. This clonotype has a count of ten or more. Germline trimming cut 4 bases from V and 3 bases from J; bases unmatched to any gene: 5. Per the germline V gene, CDR1 is SGHAT and CDR2 is FQDESV (reference sequence). This CDR3 has 16 residues. Serum thyroxine and TRAb, along with clinical symptoms, thyroid ultrasound and orbital computed tomography, were what diagnosis relied on. Using RNA transcripts, the TCR beta CDR3 regions were amplified. First-round RT-PCR with HTBI primers preceded a second-round multiplex PCR. TCRdb independently ran MiXCR on the multiplex PCR reads; one entry per CDR3 protein. The sample holds about 390,000 distinct CDR3 sequences, over 15% seen once.

This chain links TRBV11-1 with TRBJ2-2, with TRBD1 matching 10 bases. The sample was peripheral blood. This TCR was recovered from a woman aged 18-30 years with stable Graves' hyperthyroidism. The DNA of the CDR3 is TGTGCCAGCAGCTCTACCGGGACAGGGGACACCGGGGAGCTGTTTTTT. Protein product: CASSSTGTGDTGELFF.